This T cell receptor (beta chain) was found in a study of cytomegalovirus exposure and HLA in healthy donors. In the PCR, 60 Vbeta and 13 Jbeta primers were used. Libraries were prepared by immunoSEQ multiplex PCR; TCRdb keeps only in-frame clonotypes and omits some of them. The sample has approximately 210,000 clones; 60% to 80% are singletons. This clone appeared a single time. CDR1 SGHTA and CDR2 FQGNSA come from the germline V gene. The CDR3 extends over 15 amino acids. V lost 3 bases and J 1 base, leaving 10 bases between the germline ends. The sample consisted of PBMCs. The genes are TRBV7-2 and TRBJ2-1; D ambiguous. This TCR derives from a woman younger than 45 in good health and CMV-seropositive. CDR3: CASSLELASYNEQFF. The DNA of the CDR3 is TGTGCCAGCAGCTTGGAGTTAGCTTCCTACAATGAGCAGTTCTTC.